This entry describes one TCR beta chain. The sample belongs to a study of type 1 and type 2 diabetes patients. In the study overall: CD4+ or CD8+ T cells were positively selected from PBMCs with microbeads.

Amplification started from genomic DNA. A primer set of 30 forward and 13 reverse primers amplified the CDR3. Using its own MiXCR run on the multiplex PCR reads, TCRdb lists one record per CDR3 protein. Counted here are under 300,000 distinct CDR3 sequences, 40% to 50% occurring once; the ten biggest clones make up around 15%. The CDR3 totals 14 residues. V dropped 1 base and J dropped 8; count of bases not matched to a gene: 6. Germline V gives CDR1 DFQATT, CDR2 SNEGSKA (reference sequence). Sequences were obtained from peripheral blood mononuclear cells (PBMCs). V usage is TRBV20-1 and J usage is TRBJ1-2, with 11 bases that match TRBD1. The TCR originated in a man aged 18 to 35 with type 2 diabetes. The CDR3 spells CSARVRGQGGGYTF. The CDR3 DNA follows: TGCAGTGCTAGAGTCCGGGGACAGGGGGGAGGCTACACCTTC.